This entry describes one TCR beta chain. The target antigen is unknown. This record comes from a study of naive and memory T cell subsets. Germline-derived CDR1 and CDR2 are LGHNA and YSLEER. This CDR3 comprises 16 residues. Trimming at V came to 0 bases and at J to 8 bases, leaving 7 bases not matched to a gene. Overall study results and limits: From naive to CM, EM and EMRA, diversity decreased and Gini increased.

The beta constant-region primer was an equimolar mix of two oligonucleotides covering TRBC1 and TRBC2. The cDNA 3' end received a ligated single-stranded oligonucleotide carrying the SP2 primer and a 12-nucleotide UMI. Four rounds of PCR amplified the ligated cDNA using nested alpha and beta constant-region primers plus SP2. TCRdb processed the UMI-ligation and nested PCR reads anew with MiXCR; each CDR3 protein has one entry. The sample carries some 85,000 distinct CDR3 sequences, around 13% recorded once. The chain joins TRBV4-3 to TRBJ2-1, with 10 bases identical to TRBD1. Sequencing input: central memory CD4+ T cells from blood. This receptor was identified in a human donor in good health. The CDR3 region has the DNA TGCGCCAGCAGCCAAGATGGGGGACAGGGGCTTTATGAGCAGTTCTTC. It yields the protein CASSQDGGQGLYEQFF.